Presented here are 5 T cell receptor beta chains from one specimen sequenced in a study of T cell changes during pregnancy in multiple sclerosis. The assay was immunoSEQ multiplex PCR, and TCRdb's table has in-frame clones only and misses some. The sample has approximately 39,000 clones, approximately 92% seen once. Sequenced sample: PBMCs (not recorded whether the cells were cultured). The receptors here all came from a female donor with multiple sclerosis, enrolled in a pregnancy study.

The V gene is TRBV28, the J gene TRBJ2-7; TRBD1 might be the D (6 bases). This CDR3 has 16 residues. V gave up 3 bases and J gave up 0 bases, with 15 bases separating them. The germline gives CDR1 MDHEN, CDR2 SYDVKM. This CDR3 reads CASSLARGRISYEQYF. The CDR3, as DNA: TGTGCCAGCAGTTTGGCCAGGGGTAGAATCTCCTACGAGCAGTACTTC.

The V and J genes are TRBV9 and TRBJ2-3; no clear D. Per germline, CDR1 SGDLS and CDR2 YYNGEE. The CDR3 totals 15 residues. V was clipped by 5 bases and J by 2 bases, with 15 bases between them. The CDR3 loop is CASSPDIFSTDTQYF. CDR3 coding DNA: TGTGCCAGCAGTCCTGACATCTTCTCCACAGATACGCAGTATTTT.

This sequence joins TRBV7-2 and TRBJ2-1; D is uncertain. The CDR3 totals 13 residues. The germline V gene has CDR1 SGHTA and CDR2 FQGNSA. V was pared by 1 base and J by 6 bases, with 7 bases between. CDR3 in amino acids: CASSLVFGNEQFF. The DNA of the CDR3 is TGTGCCAGCAGCTTAGTCTTTGGCAATGAGCAGTTCTTC.

V and J are TRBV5-1 and TRBJ2-2, with TRBD1 as a possible D gene (6 bases). Trimming pared 2 bases from V and 4 bases from J, leaving 15 bases between. The germline CDR1 and CDR2 sequences are SGHRS and YFSETQ. CDR3 length: 16 amino acids. DNA of the CDR3: TGCGCCAGCAGCTTCCAGGGGCCCGATAGCACCGGGGAGCTGTTTTTT. Its translation: CASSFQGPDSTGELFF.

The chain links TRBV28 to TRBJ2-7, with 7 bases identical to TRBD2. The V and J ends lost 4 bases and 2 bases, in that order; junction bases with no gene match: 14. The CDR3 extends over 17 amino acids. Germline values: CDR1 MDHEN, CDR2 SYDVKM. Written as DNA, the CDR3 is TGTGCCAGCAGTTCCTATCCTTGGCGGGAGCGGGCCTACGAGCAGTACTTC. The encoded protein is CASSSYPWRERAYEQYF.